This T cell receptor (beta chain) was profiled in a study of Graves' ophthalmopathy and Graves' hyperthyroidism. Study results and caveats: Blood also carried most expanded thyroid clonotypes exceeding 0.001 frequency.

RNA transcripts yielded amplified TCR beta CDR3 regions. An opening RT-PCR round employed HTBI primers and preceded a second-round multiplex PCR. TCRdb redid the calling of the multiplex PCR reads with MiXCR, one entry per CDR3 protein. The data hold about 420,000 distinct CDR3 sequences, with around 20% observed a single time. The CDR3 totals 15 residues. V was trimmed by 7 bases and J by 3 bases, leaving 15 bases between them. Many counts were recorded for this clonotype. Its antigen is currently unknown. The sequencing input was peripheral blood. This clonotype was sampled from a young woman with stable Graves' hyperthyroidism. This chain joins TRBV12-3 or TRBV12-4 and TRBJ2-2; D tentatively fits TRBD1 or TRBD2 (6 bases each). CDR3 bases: TGTGCCAGCAACAACTGGGGGGCGGACACCGGGGAGCTGTTTTTT. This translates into CASNNWGADTGELFF.